This TCR beta chain was sequenced in a study of quantifying T cell responses using KT2 cells. Study-wide context: Reverse transcription used primers in the TCR alpha and beta constant regions. General study results and limits: KT2 sequence counts showed saturation when very many KT2 cells were spiked in.

The sample is PBMC spiked with counted cells of clone KT2. This clonotype was observed a single time. Its target is not known. This could be a read error, since a much larger clone is one nucleotide away. An oligo carrying a UMI was ligated to the cDNA 3' end. The first PCR ran around 4 cycles with an equimolar RC1.1 and RC1.2 beta primer mix. MiXCR, applied by TCRdb to the UMI-ligation and nested PCR reads, yields one record per CDR3 protein. In the table there are about 53,000 distinct CDR3 sequences, 9% to 15% of which are singletons. This CDR3 spans 15 amino acids. Per germline, CDR1 DFQATT and CDR2 SNEGSKA (reference sequence). Unmatched junction bases numbered 13, after V lost 5 bases and J lost 7 bases.

This sequence joins TRBV20-1 and TRBJ2-7, with 11 bases that match TRBD2. The sequencing sample was made of PBMCs spiked with cells of the T cell clone KT2. This clonotype originated in a human donor. CDR3: CSARPDSGGASEQYF. In DNA, the CDR3 is TGCAGTGCTCGACCCGATAGCGGGGGGGCATCAGAGCAGTACTTC.